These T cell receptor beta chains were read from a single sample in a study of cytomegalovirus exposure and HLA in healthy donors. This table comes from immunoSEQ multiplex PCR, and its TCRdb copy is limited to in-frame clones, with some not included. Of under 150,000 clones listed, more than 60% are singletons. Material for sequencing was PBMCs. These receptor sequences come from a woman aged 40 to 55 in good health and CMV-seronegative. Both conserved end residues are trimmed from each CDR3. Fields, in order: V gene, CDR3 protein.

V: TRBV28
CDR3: ASSPLGGNYGYT

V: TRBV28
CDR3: ASIPLSGSSYEQY

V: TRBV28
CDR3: ASSLLRTGVGNQPQH

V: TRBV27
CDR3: ASSLQGPPGELF

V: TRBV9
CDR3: ASSVGLSGGAKETQY

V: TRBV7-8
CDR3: ASSLAAGGYEQY

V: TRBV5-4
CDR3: ASSPRTSGPSYEQY

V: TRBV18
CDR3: ASSAGTGGGYT

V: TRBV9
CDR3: ASSYRDRENSPLH

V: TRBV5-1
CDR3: ASSLSGTGSGNTIY

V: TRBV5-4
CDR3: ASSNPGTNYNEQF

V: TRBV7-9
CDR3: ASSSGQGYTEAF

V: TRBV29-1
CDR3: SVGRQQGHGYT

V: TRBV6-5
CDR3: ASSLDREGYGYT

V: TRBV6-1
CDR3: AAHRDYEQY

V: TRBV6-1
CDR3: ASRAQGGGGELF

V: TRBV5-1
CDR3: ASSSTGFGLGTEAF

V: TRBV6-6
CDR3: ASSYPQREQY

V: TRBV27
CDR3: ARGTWDSQETQY

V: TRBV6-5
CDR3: ASRSPSGANYGYT

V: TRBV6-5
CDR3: ASSYGGTGEKLF

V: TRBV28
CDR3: ASWGFKSQPQH

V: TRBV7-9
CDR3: ASSTVGDRAYEQY

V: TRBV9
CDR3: ASSVVAGGDYEQY